Here is one T cell receptor (beta chain) with its context. In its sample, this clonotype was seen many times. Its binding antigen is unknown. No clone much larger than this one lies a single base away; base qualities are absent. For repertoire sequencing, TCR beta CDR3 regions were amplified from RNA transcripts. The first round of RT-PCR was done with HTBI primers and the Qiagen OneStep RT-PCR kit, and was followed by a second round of multiplex PCR, then size selection and purification. Libraries were sequenced paired-end with 100 bp reads on an Illumina HiSeq2000. The authors' analysis ran thus. SOAPnuke was used to process the reads, throwing out any read that had adapters, had uncalled bases, had a mean Phred below 15, or lacked an exact constant-primer or identifier match. High-quality paired reads were merged with COPE v1.2.5. Clonotypes were defined as unique nucleotide sequences and were aligned to IMGT TRB V, D and J references using MiTCR v1.1. Analysis was restricted to V-J combinations with a frequency above 0.0001, which covered 98% to 99.2% of repertoires. For each V-J combination, a TCR clonal expansion and chaos score was defined as F50 clonal expansion divided by the chaos observed in the TCRdist matrix. Welch's t-statistics and random forest were used to narrow the features down to more than 10 V-J combinations, which were then fed into a naive Bayes classifier. Thyroid-blood repertoire similarity was quantified with the Morisita-Horn index. In-frame beta chains were kept once TCRdb had trimmed the public reads at Q25 with fastp and called clones with MiXCR. Entries are consolidated by CDR3 protein sequence, retaining the most common genes and DNA. These V and J calls rely on TCRdb rather than the paper's analysis. The sample table contains more than 300,000 distinct CDR3 sequences; only one count was recorded for 15% of them. The ten largest clones capture approximately 7% of the sample.

The data were obtained in a study of Graves' ophthalmopathy and Graves' hyperthyroidism listed by TCRdb under 2018. In terms of the full investigation: Peripheral blood was collected at initial diagnosis, prior to any treatment. T-cell repertoires of thyroid tissue and blood were compared in six hyperthyroidism patients. Once sampling was done, hyperthyroidism patients were given methimazole at a starting dose of 30 mg daily, while ophthalmopathy patients were given high-dose intravenous methylprednisolone. The independent validation cohort included approximately 19 hyperthyroidism patients plus 17 patients who later progressed from hyperthyroidism to ophthalmopathy. The study used signatures of the TCR beta repertoire to tell Graves' ophthalmopathy apart from Graves' hyperthyroidism and to predict which patients would progress to ophthalmopathy. In total, 135 blood samples were TCR-sequenced: some 40 ophthalmopathy, 80 or so hyperthyroidism and about 17 hyperthyroidism-to-ophthalmopathy patients. The roughly 91 discovery patients were randomly divided into training and test sets at a 7:3 ratio. To explore V-J signatures distinguishing ophthalmopathy from hyperthyroidism, a discovery set of about a hundred patients (fewer than 45 ophthalmopathy, roughly 55 stable hyperthyroidism) was enrolled.

Stable hyperthyroidism was defined as no progression to ophthalmopathy within 18 months of follow-up. Hyperthyroidism patients were newly diagnosed, were aged 18 to 65 years, and had a disease duration under 2 months. Patients with other autoimmune diseases, uncontrolled infections, pregnancy or lactation were excluded from the study. Diagnosis was based on clinical symptoms, serum thyroxine, TRAb, thyroid ultrasound and orbital computed tomography. Ficoll-Paque density gradient centrifugation was used to isolate PBMCs from around 10 ml of fresh peripheral blood. Trizol reagent was used to extract the total RNA, and its quality was then checked on an Agilent 2100 Bioanalyzer. V gives up 2 bases and J gives up 0 bases, and the segment between their germline ends measures 8 bases. Based on the germline V gene, the CDR1 and CDR2 sequences are MGHRA and YSYEKL. There are 15 amino acids in the CDR3, from cysteine to phenylalanine inclusive. The entry retains the CDR3 DNA only, 45 bases that are in frame from base 1.

Broader findings and caveats from the paper: No statistical method was used to set the sample size in advance, and the investigators knew which group each participant was assigned to. The 13-signature model separated ophthalmopathy from stable hyperthyroidism with approximately 88% sensitivity and about 81% specificity in cross-validation, and 80%/75% in the test set. Among expanded thyroid clonotypes with frequency above 0.001, most also showed up in blood, which suggests that blood repertoires may reflect the thyroid immune response. In validation, the model predicted ophthalmopathy progression with nearly 71% sensitivity and approximately 75% specificity; some 13 predicted patients were CT-confirmed with GO in a median of approximately six months.

The sequence was obtained from a woman under 30 with stable Graves' hyperthyroidism. Donor details come from another sample of the same person, matched by shared clones. The sample consisted of peripheral blood. The V gene is TRBV4-1 and the J gene is TRBJ1-5, and TRBD1 may be the D gene, going by 6 matching bases. The CDR3 sequence is CASSQQGSSNQPQHF. The sequenced DNA is TGCGCCAGCAGCCAACAGGGGTCTAGCAATCAGCCCCAGCATTTT.